This T cell receptor (beta chain) was captured in a study of shared clonotypes between healthy human individuals. The overall study: Serving as donors were a couple of women and a few men, whose ages spanned 18 to 49. The study's findings and limits: The study sampled only blood, and tissue repertoires likely differ.

About this clone: What it recognizes is unknown.

Clones were read by immunoSEQ multiplex PCR, and TCRdb kept only the in-frame ones, dropping some. The sample includes about 490,000 clones, about 82% of them seen just once. Germline-derived CDR1 and CDR2 are LNHDA and SQIVND (reference sequence). The CDR3 loop spans 14 amino acids. The V end was cut by 6 bases, the J end by 4 bases, with 15 bases between. Donors had no recently reported acute infections or vaccinations and were HIV-negative. The genes are TRBV19 and TRBJ1-2; D ambiguous. The sequence was collected from a woman in her thirties or forties in good health. Some clones in this sample may be carry-over from other donors' samples. Sequencing used PBMCs. The CDR3 nucleotides read TGTGCCAGTAGCCCCCGCATCGGCGGCTATGGCTACACCTTC. This codes for CASSPRIGGYGYTF.